This TCR beta chain was recovered during a study of patients and donors after allogeneic stem cell transplantation (TCRdb year 2020). Library construction relied on RT-PCR. The sample was run on a NextSeq 550. TCRdb handled the public reads itself, with Q25 trimming in fastp and clone calling in MiXCR, and kept productive beta chains. Rows with a matching CDR3 protein are joined into one entry that keeps the most common DNA and genes. The sample data list about 960,000 distinct CDR3 sequences, and approximately 18% of these were observed just once. The ten most abundant clones make up 5% to 7.5% of the sample. The table lists this clonotype with many counts. Its antigen specificity is not known. Base qualities are missing; no much larger clone stands one base away. From its cysteine to its phenylalanine, the CDR3 spans 14 amino acids. The sequence is cut down to CDR3 DNA, 42 bases in frame from base 1. At the junction V is shortened by 6 bases and J by 0 bases, with 8 bases in between. According to the germline V gene, CDR1 reads ENHRY and CDR2 reads SYGVKD.

The TCR comes from a human donor who was either an allogeneic HSCT recipient or a stem cell or donor lymphocyte infusion donor (not recorded which). It is not recorded whose cells these are; they may come from a transplant donor. The source material was blood, either unsorted or a sorted T cell fraction (not recorded which). The sequence is built from TRBV10-3 and TRBJ1-4, with no confident D gene call. The bases are TGTGCCATCAGGGACGGTGCAACTAATGAAAAACTGTTTTTT. This yields the protein CAIRDGATNEKLFF.